These 20 T cell receptor beta chains came from one sample sequenced in a study of blood T cell repertoires in COVID-19. Assay used: immunoSEQ multiplex PCR; TCRdb lists only in-frame clones, some missing. Of about 100,000 clones in the sample, 78% were seen once. Material for sequencing was peripheral blood. These TCRs come from a man between 60 and 75 years old with active or convalescent COVID-19.

This clone was counted between two and nine times. The J gene is TRBJ2-5, the V gene TRBV10-2, with D possibly being TRBD2 (6 bases). Germline CDR1 reads WSHSY; CDR2 reads SAAADI. CDR3 length: 15 residues. V lost 0 bases to trimming and J lost 7 bases, with 15 bases between them. CDR3 region: CASSESWDLRGTQYF. The CDR3 coding sequence is TGCGCCAGCAGTGAGTCGTGGGACTTACGTGGGACCCAGTACTTC.

The DNA of the CDR3 is TGTGCCAGCAGCTCGTGGGGGGACAGACAGTACTTC. Translation: CASSSWGDRQYF. V gene TRBV7-8 combines with J gene TRBJ2-4, with TRBD1 as a possible D gene (7 bases). In germline, CDR1 is SGHVS, CDR2 FQNEAQ. V lost 4 bases, J lost 13 bases, and 14 bases lay in between. The CDR3 has 12 amino acids. Based on the CDR3 plus reference TRBV7-8 and TRBJ2-4, the full variable domain is GAGVSQSPRYKVAKRGQDVALRCDPISGHVSLFWYQQALGQGPEFLTYFQNEAQLDKSGLPSDRFFAERPEGSVSTLKIQRTQQEDSAVYLCASSSWGDRQYFGAGTRLSVL.

This clone was detected once. V usage is TRBV7-3 and J usage is TRBJ1-6; TRBD1 aligns across 7 bases. V dropped 5 bases and J dropped 7; count of bases not matched to a gene: 8. Germline CDR1 and CDR2: SGHTA and FQGTGA. The CDR3 runs to 15 residues. CDR3 bases: TGTGCCAGCAGCCCGGAGACAGGGTACAATTCACCCCTCCACTTT. Encoded protein: CASSPETGYNSPLHF.

This chain joins TRBV4-3 and TRBJ1-1, with D possibly matching TRBD1 (6 bases). V shed 0 bases and J shed 1 base, with 9 bases lying between them. This CDR3 spans 15 amino acids. Germline V CDR1 and CDR2: LGHNA, YSLEER. The CDR3: CASSQEGTRNTEAFF. In DNA form, the CDR3 reads TGCGCCAGCAGCCAAGAGGGGACACGGAACACTGAAGCTTTCTTT.

The chain uses TRBV28 and TRBJ1-5; D remains unclear. V lost 5 bases to trimming and J lost 6 bases, with 14 bases between them. The CDR3 spans 14 residues. Germline V gene data show CDR1 as MDHEN and CDR2 as SYDVKM. In nucleotides, the CDR3 is TGTGCCAGCAGTCCCCGCCTTACGGGTCAGCCCCAGCATTTT. This translates into CASSPRLTGQPQHF.

The gene calls are TRBV12-1 and TRBJ1-1. TRBV12-1 is reported as a pseudogene. The CDR3 loop spans 16 amino acids. CDR3 sequence: CASSLRRSGGKLEAFF. The CDR3 coding sequence is TGTGCCAGCAGCCTACGACGTTCGGGGGGAAAACTTGAAGCTTTCTTT.

This sequence joins TRBV29-1 and TRBJ1-1, with D hard to call. The CDR3 has 11 amino acids. CDR1 and CDR2 from the germline V gene are SQVTM and ANQGSEA. V lost 7 bases and J 1 base, leaving 7 bases between the germline ends. The CDR3 loop reads CSGRENTEAFF. CDR3 in DNA: TGCAGCGGTAGAGAGAACACTGAAGCTTTCTTT. Full variable domain (outside the CDR3, taken from reference TRBV29-1 and TRBJ1-1): SAVISQKPSRDICQRGTSLTIQCQVDSQVTMMFWYRQQPGQSLTLIATANQGSEATYESGFVIDKFPISRPNLTFSTLTVSNMSPEDSSIYLCSGRENTEAFFGQGTRLTVV.

This chain joins TRBV28 and TRBJ2-1; 10 nucleotides match TRBD1. Germline loops: CDR1 MDHEN, CDR2 SYDVKM. There are 16 residues in the CDR3. J lost 9 bases, V lost 7 bases, and 15 bases had no gene match. CDR3 in amino acids: CASTAPKGQGRGEQFF. The DNA for the CDR3 is TGTGCCAGCACCGCGCCGAAGGGACAGGGGAGGGGTGAGCAGTTCTTC.

The rearrangement joins TRBV10-3 to TRBJ1-1; D ambiguous. V gave up 10 bases and J gave up 4 bases, with 13 bases separating them. CDR1 is ENHRY, CDR2 SYGVKD, per germline. This CDR3 has 12 amino acids. The CDR3 nucleotides read TGTGCCACCCGAGGAAGTACCACTGAAGCTTTCTTT. Amino acids: CATRGSTTEAFF.

The V and J genes are TRBV2 and TRBJ2-7; 13 bases are shared with TRBD2. The CDR3 extends over 15 amino acids. With V trimmed by 6 bases and J by 0 bases, 2 bases remained unmatched. Germline-derived CDR1 and CDR2 are SNHLY and FYNNEI. CDR3 DNA: TGTGCCAGCAGGGGGACTAGCGGGGTCTCCTACGAGCAGTACTTC. Amino acid sequence: CASRGTSGVSYEQYF.

This rearrangement joins TRBV29-1 to TRBJ1-2; 8 bases map to TRBD1. Germline CDR1 and CDR2: SQVTM and ANQGSEA. J lost 7 bases, V lost 7 bases, and 11 bases had no gene match. The CDR3 consists of 13 residues. The CDR3 coding sequence is TGCAGCGCCTCCCCCCTAACAGGGGGTGGCTACACCTTC. As protein: CSASPLTGGGYTF.

J is TRBJ1-1 and V is TRBV30; D not resolved. The germline CDR1 and CDR2 sequences are GTSNPN and SVGIG (reference sequence). The CDR3 length is 13 residues. Trimming cost V 4 bases and J 5 bases, with 14 bases left between them. The CDR3 DNA reads TGTGCCTGGACGGAGGATTCGAGGACTGAAGCTTTCTTT. Protein: CAWTEDSRTEAFF.

For this clone: The junction does not match germline at one end; this may be a read error. The gene calls are TRBV10-1 and TRBJ2-2; D is undetermined. The germline V gene encodes CDR1 WNHNN and CDR2 SYGVQD (reference sequence). This CDR3 has 14 residues. The chain's CDR3 is CASSQSGVAGELFF. CDR3 bases: TGCGCCAGCAGTCAGTCGGGCGTGGCCGGGGAGCTGTTTTTT.

The V gene is TRBV5-4, the J gene TRBJ2-7; 11 positions match TRBD2. Germline CDR1 and CDR2: SGHNT and YYREEE (reference sequence). This CDR3 has 14 amino acids. Trimming took 4 bases from V and 5 from J; bases not matched to a gene: 5. CDR3 region: CASSPGLAVHEQYF. As DNA, the CDR3 is TGTGCCAGCAGCCCGGGACTAGCGGTCCACGAGCAGTACTTC. Full variable domain (missing parts from reference TRBV5-4 and TRBJ2-7): ETGVTQSPTHLIKTRGQQVTLRCSSQSGHNTVSWYQQALGQGPQFIFQYYREEENGRGNFPPRFSGLQFPNYSSELNVNALELDDSALYLCASSPGLAVHEQYFGPGTRLTVT.

The genes are TRBV5-6 and TRBJ2-5; 8 bases are shared with TRBD2. Germline CDR1 reads SGHDT; CDR2 reads YYEEEE. The CDR3 has 18 amino acids. V dropped 4 bases and J dropped 1; count of bases not matched to a gene: 15. The CDR3 here is CASSRGLLGLAGQETQYF. In DNA, the CDR3 is TGTGCCAGCAGCCGGGGGTTGCTCGGACTAGCAGGCCAAGAGACCCAGTACTTC. Filled out from reference TRBV5-6 and TRBJ2-5, the complete variable domain reads DAGVTQSPTHLIKTRGQQVTLRCSPKSGHDTVSWYQQALGQGPQFIFQYYEEEERQRGNFPDRFSGHQFPNYSSELNVNALLLGDSALYLCASSRGLLGLAGQETQYFGPGTRLLVL.

This clone was seen a few times. V usage is TRBV5-1 and J usage is TRBJ1-1; D is unresolved. The CDR3 totals 13 residues. Germline assignment: CDR1 SGHRS and CDR2 YFSETQ. V lost 7 bases and J lost 2, with 12 bases in between. The CDR3 coding sequence is TGCGCCAGCCAGTTTACAGAAAACACTGAAGCTTTCTTT. It encodes CASQFTENTEAFF.

Of note for this clone: Other DNA variants within this sample encode the same CDR3. J is TRBJ1-1 and V is TRBV30; 8 bases are shared with TRBD1. Looked up from germline, CDR1 is GTSNPN and CDR2 is SVGIG (reference sequence). V shed 3 bases, J shed 1 base, and the junction held 1 base outside the gene matches. This CDR3 has 13 residues. Here the CDR3 reads CAWRGQGNTEAFF. The CDR3 DNA is TGTGCCTGGAGAGGACAGGGGAACACTGAAGCTTTCTTT.

The sample holds one count of this clone. V usage is TRBV5-1 and J usage is TRBJ1-4; perhaps TRBD1 as D (6 bases). CDR1 SGHRS and CDR2 YFSETQ come from the germline V gene. V lost 5 bases and J 7 bases, leaving 24 bases between the germline ends. The CDR3 sequence is 17 residues long. CDR3 coding DNA: TGCGCCAGCAGTCAGGGCCCGGCAACAGGGACGACTGAAAAACTGTTTTTT. Amino acid sequence: CASSQGPATGTTEKLFF.

This rearrangement joins TRBV28 to TRBJ2-7; 7 bases agree with TRBD1. The CDR3 loop spans 15 amino acids. J was trimmed by 4 bases and V by 7 bases; bases with no gene match: 13. Germline CDR1 and CDR2: MDHEN and SYDVKM. The CDR3 here is CASKAAGQVLYEQYF. The CDR3 DNA reads TGTGCCAGCAAAGCAGCTGGACAGGTTCTATACGAGCAGTACTTC.

This chain joins TRBV7-8 and TRBJ2-3; tentative D call: TRBD2 (6 bases). In germline, CDR1 is SGHVS, CDR2 FQNEAQ. This CDR3 contains 14 residues. The V end was cut by 5 bases, the J end by 8 bases, with 17 bases between. CDR3 in amino acids: CASSRVRETGTQYF. CDR3 nucleotide sequence: TGTGCCAGCAGCCGTGTGCGGGAAACGGGTACGCAGTATTTT.